Listed below are T cell receptor beta chains from one sample, sequenced in a study of vaccination effects on CD4 cells after COVID-19. Assay used: immunoSEQ multiplex PCR; TCRdb lists only in-frame clones, some missing. The data show fewer than 90,000 clones, around four fifths seen once. These receptors are not linked to any known antigen. The sequences come from CD4+ T cells from PBMCs cultured with HCoV-OC43 spike peptides, collected after COVID-19 vaccination. These receptor sequences come from a human donor who received a COVID-19 vaccine. CDR3s include the opening cysteine and the closing phenylalanine or tryptophan. Each record gives: CDR3 DNA, CDR3 protein, J gene, V gene, D gene, clone size. D genes are given only for firm matches. Size is omitted from some rows. Given values are once, few, many or a class for expanded clones.

CDR3 DNA: TGTGCCAGCGCCTTGGTAGGGGGGGCTGGCTACACCTTC; CDR3 protein: CASALVGGAGYTF; J gene: TRBJ1-2; V gene: TRBV27; D gene: -; clone size: -
CDR3 DNA: TGTGCCTGGAGTCCGACAGGCCTTGTGGACACTGAAGCTTTCTTT; CDR3 protein: CAWSPTGLVDTEAFF; J gene: TRBJ1-1; V gene: TRBV30; D gene: -; clone size: -
CDR3 DNA: TGCAGCGTTGAAGAAGAGAGGAGCGGCACAGATACGCAGTATTTT; CDR3 protein: CSVEEERSGTDTQYF; J gene: TRBJ2-3; V gene: TRBV29-1; D gene: -; clone size: -
CDR3 DNA: TGTGCCAGCAGCTTAGGCGGGTTGGACTATGGCTACACCTTC; CDR3 protein: CASSLGGLDYGYTF; J gene: TRBJ1-2; V gene: TRBV7-9; D gene: -; clone size: -
CDR3 DNA: TGCGCCAGCAGCTTGGTGCCCCCTTTCTTGTTCGGCTCTGGGGCCAACGTCCTGACTTTC; CDR3 protein: CASSLVPPFLFGSGANVLTF; J gene: TRBJ2-6; V gene: TRBV5-1; D gene: -; clone size: -
CDR3 DNA: TGCGCCAGCAGCCAAGACGGCAGGGGCGGCTACAATGAGCAGTTCTTC; CDR3 protein: CASSQDGRGGYNEQFF; J gene: TRBJ2-1; V gene: TRBV4-1; D gene: -; clone size: -
CDR3 DNA: TGTGCCAGCTCACCACAGGGACCGCCGAATGAGCAGTTCTTC; CDR3 protein: CASSPQGPPNEQFF; J gene: TRBJ2-1; V gene: TRBV18; D gene: -; clone size: -
CDR3 DNA: TGTGCCAGCAGTGAAATACTAGCGGGGGGACCAACCGGGGAGCTGTTTTTT; CDR3 protein: CASSEILAGGPTGELFF; J gene: TRBJ2-2; V gene: TRBV6-1; D gene: TRBD2; clone size: once
CDR3 DNA: TGTGCCAGCTCACCCCCCCCGGGGGGAACTGAAGCTTTCTTT; CDR3 protein: CASSPPPGGTEAFF; J gene: TRBJ1-1; V gene: TRBV18; D gene: -; clone size: -
CDR3 DNA: TGTGCCAGCAGTTCCCATTCAGGGGGTTTAGGGGCTTTCTTT; CDR3 protein: CASSSHSGGLGAFF; J gene: TRBJ1-1; V gene: TRBV28; D gene: TRBD1; clone size: -
CDR3 DNA: TGTGCCAGCTCACCGCACGAAAAAGAGACCCAGTACTTC; CDR3 protein: CASSPHEKETQYF; J gene: TRBJ2-5; V gene: TRBV18; D gene: -; clone size: -
CDR3 DNA: TGTGCCAGCAGCTTAGTTGGTACTGAAAAACTGTTTTTT; CDR3 protein: CASSLVGTEKLFF; J gene: TRBJ1-4; V gene: TRBV7-2; D gene: -; clone size: -
CDR3 DNA: TGCGCCAGCAGCTCAGGGGTAGGCTACACCTTC; CDR3 protein: CASSSGVGYTF; J gene: TRBJ1-2; V gene: TRBV5-1; D gene: -; clone size: few
CDR3 DNA: TGTGCCAGTAGCGTCGACAGGGGAGGCAATCAGCCCCAGCATTTT; CDR3 protein: CASSVDRGGNQPQHF; J gene: TRBJ1-5; V gene: TRBV19; D gene: TRBD1; clone size: -
CDR3 DNA: TGTGCCAGCAGCTTGGACGACAGAAGCTCCTATAATTCACCCCTCCACTTT; CDR3 protein: CASSLDDRSSYNSPLHF; J gene: TRBJ1-6; V gene: TRBV5-5; D gene: -; clone size: -
CDR3 DNA: TGCAGCGTTGAAGACGCACAGGGCAGGGGCTACACCTTC; CDR3 protein: CSVEDAQGRGYTF; J gene: TRBJ1-2; V gene: TRBV29-1; D gene: -; clone size: -
CDR3 DNA: TGCGCCAGCAGCGTCGCACAGGGGGCCGGGGAGCTGTTTTTT; CDR3 protein: CASSVAQGAGELFF; J gene: TRBJ2-2; V gene: TRBV5-1; D gene: TRBD1; clone size: once
CDR3 DNA: TGTGCCAGCAGTTTTATGAGGTCTCAGCCCCAGCATTTT; CDR3 protein: CASSFMRSQPQHF; J gene: TRBJ1-5; V gene: TRBV12-3/TRBV12-4; D gene: -; clone size: once
CDR3 DNA: TGCGCCAGCAGCTGGGGACTAGCGGAAAACGGGGAGCTGTTTTTT; CDR3 protein: CASSWGLAENGELFF; J gene: TRBJ2-2; V gene: TRBV5-1; D gene: TRBD2; clone size: once
CDR3 DNA: TGTGCCAGCTCACCACCGGGACAGCAAGAGACCCAGTACTTC; CDR3 protein: CASSPPGQQETQYF; J gene: TRBJ2-5; V gene: TRBV18; D gene: TRBD1; clone size: few
CDR3 DNA: TGTGCCAGCTCACCCCGGACAGGGGAAGGCTACACCTTC; CDR3 protein: CASSPRTGEGYTF; J gene: TRBJ1-2; V gene: TRBV18; D gene: TRBD1; clone size: -
CDR3 DNA: TGTGCCAGCAGCCAGGCAGGGACGAACACTGAAGCTTTCTTT; CDR3 protein: CASSQAGTNTEAFF; J gene: TRBJ1-1; V gene: TRBV3-1/TRBV3-2; D gene: -; clone size: -
CDR3 DNA: TGTGCCAGCAGCTTACTCTCTAGCACAGATACGCAGTATTTT; CDR3 protein: CASSLLSSTDTQYF; J gene: TRBJ2-3; V gene: TRBV7-8; D gene: -; clone size: -
CDR3 DNA: TGTGCCAGCTCACCAGTTTATAGCAATCAGCCCCAGCATTTT; CDR3 protein: CASSPVYSNQPQHF; J gene: TRBJ1-5; V gene: TRBV18; D gene: -; clone size: -
CDR3 DNA: TGTGCCAGCAGCTTAACCACCCTCACCGGGGAGCTGTTTTTT; CDR3 protein: CASSLTTLTGELFF; J gene: TRBJ2-2; V gene: TRBV7-2; D gene: -; clone size: -
CDR3 DNA: TGTGCCAGCAGTCCCGTTGACAGAAACACTTATTATGGCTACACCTTC; CDR3 protein: CASSPVDRNTYYGYTF; J gene: TRBJ1-2; V gene: TRBV28; D gene: -; clone size: few
CDR3 DNA: TGTGCCAGCTCACCCGGGGGCTCTATTCTTCAGTACTTC; CDR3 protein: CASSPGGSILQYF; J gene: TRBJ2-4; V gene: TRBV18; D gene: -; clone size: -
CDR3 DNA: TGTGCCACCAAAAGGGAGGGGGCTGAGACCCAGTACTTC; CDR3 protein: CATKREGAETQYF; J gene: TRBJ2-5; V gene: TRBV6-5; D gene: -; clone size: -
CDR3 DNA: TGTGCCATCAGTGAAAGGGGGCCGAGCACTGAAGCTTTCTTT; CDR3 protein: CAISERGPSTEAFF; J gene: TRBJ1-1; V gene: TRBV10-3; D gene: TRBD1; clone size: -
CDR3 DNA: TGTGCCAGCAGCTGGACCGGGACACCTGGGAAGACCCAGTACTTC; CDR3 protein: CASSWTGTPGKTQYF; J gene: TRBJ2-5; V gene: TRBV7-8; D gene: -; clone size: -
CDR3 DNA: TGTGCCAGCAGCTTGGCAGGGAGGACAGATACGCAGTATTTT; CDR3 protein: CASSLAGRTDTQYF; J gene: TRBJ2-3; V gene: TRBV7-2; D gene: -; clone size: once
CDR3 DNA: TGTGCCAGCAGCTTTTCCCGGGGAGCCTATGGCTACACCTTC; CDR3 protein: CASSFSRGAYGYTF; J gene: TRBJ1-2; V gene: TRBV7-9; D gene: -; clone size: -
CDR3 DNA: TGCGCCAGCAGCCAAGGCCCCCGTAGGGGGGCGGTCAGAGATACGCAGTATTTT; CDR3 protein: CASSQGPRRGAVRDTQYF; J gene: TRBJ2-3; V gene: TRBV4-1; D gene: -; clone size: -
CDR3 DNA: TGTGCCAGCAGCCCCTTGCGGGGGGTATACAATGAGCAGTTCTTC; CDR3 protein: CASSPLRGVYNEQFF; J gene: TRBJ2-1; V gene: TRBV27; D gene: TRBD2; clone size: few
CDR3 DNA: TGTGCCAGTAGTATTAGCGGGGGGCTGTACAATGAGCAGTTCTTC; CDR3 protein: CASSISGGLYNEQFF; J gene: TRBJ2-1; V gene: TRBV19; D gene: TRBD2; clone size: -
CDR3 DNA: TGTGCCAGCAGCCAGGGGTTGGGGCCCCAGCATTTT; CDR3 protein: CASSQGLGPQHF; J gene: TRBJ1-5; V gene: TRBV3-1/TRBV3-2; D gene: -; clone size: -